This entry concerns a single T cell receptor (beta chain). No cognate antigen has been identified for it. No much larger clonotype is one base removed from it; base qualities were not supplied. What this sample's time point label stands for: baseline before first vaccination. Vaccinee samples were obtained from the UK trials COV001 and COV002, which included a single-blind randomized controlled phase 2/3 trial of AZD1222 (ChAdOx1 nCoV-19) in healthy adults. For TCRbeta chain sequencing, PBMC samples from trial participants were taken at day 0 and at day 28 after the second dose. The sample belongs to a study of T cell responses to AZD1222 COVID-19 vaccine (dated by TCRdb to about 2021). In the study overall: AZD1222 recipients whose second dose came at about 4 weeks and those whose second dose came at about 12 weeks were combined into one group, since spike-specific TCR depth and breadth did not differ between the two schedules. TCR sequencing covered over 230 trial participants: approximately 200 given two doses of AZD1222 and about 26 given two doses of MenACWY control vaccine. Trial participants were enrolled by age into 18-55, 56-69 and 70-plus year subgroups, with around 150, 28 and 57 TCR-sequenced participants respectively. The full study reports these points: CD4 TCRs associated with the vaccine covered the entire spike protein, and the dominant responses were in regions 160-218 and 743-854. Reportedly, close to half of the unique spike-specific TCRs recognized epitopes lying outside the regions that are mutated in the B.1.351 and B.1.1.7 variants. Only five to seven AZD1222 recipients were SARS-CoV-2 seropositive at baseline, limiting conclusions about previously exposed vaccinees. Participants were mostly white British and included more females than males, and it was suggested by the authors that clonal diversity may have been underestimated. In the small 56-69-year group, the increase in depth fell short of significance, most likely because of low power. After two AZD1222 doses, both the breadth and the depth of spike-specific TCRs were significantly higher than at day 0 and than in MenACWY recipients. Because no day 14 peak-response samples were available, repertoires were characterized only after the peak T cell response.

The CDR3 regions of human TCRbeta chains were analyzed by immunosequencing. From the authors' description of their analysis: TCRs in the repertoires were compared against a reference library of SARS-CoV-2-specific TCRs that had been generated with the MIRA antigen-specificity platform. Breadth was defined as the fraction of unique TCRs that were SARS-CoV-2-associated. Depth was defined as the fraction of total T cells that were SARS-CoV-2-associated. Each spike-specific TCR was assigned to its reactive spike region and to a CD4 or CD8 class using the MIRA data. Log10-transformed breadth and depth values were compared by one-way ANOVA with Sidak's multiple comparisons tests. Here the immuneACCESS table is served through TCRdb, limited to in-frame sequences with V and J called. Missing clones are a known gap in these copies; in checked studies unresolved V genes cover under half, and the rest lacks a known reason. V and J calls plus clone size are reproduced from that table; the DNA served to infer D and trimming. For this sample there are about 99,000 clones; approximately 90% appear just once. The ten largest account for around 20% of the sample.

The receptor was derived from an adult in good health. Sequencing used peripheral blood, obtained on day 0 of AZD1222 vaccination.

The DNA sequence is TGTGCCAGCAGCGTAGGAGGGGGGGTCGTAGAGACCCAGTACTTC. This gives the protein CASSVGGGVVETQYF. The chain was built from TRBV9 and TRBJ2-5; TRBD2 is a possible D gene, resting on 7 matching bases. Based on the germline V gene, the CDR1 and CDR2 sequences are SGDLS and YYNGEE. The V end loses 0 bases and the J end loses 4 bases, and a stretch of 13 bases separates them. The CDR3 runs 15 residues from the cysteine to the phenylalanine. CDR3 DNA only is kept here, 45 bases in frame from base 1.